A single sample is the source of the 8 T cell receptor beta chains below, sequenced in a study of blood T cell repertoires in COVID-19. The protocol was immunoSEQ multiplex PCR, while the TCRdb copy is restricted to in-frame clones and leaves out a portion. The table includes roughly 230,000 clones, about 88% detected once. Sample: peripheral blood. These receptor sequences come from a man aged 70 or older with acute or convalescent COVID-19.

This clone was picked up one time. The DNA for the CDR3 is TGTGCCAGCAGATCCCAGGGGGCGAGCTATGGCTACACCTTC. It encodes CASRSQGASYGYTF. The J gene is TRBJ1-2, the V gene TRBV27; TRBD1 matches 8 bases. The CDR3 runs to 14 residues. Germline V gene data show CDR1 as MNHEY and CDR2 as SMNVEV (reference sequence). Unmatched junction bases numbered 7, after V lost 6 bases and J lost 4 bases.

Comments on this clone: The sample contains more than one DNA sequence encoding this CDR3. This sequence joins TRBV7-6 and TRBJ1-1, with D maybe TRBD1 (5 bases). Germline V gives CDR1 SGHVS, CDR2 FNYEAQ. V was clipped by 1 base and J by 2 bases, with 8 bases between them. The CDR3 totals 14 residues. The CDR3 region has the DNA TGTGCCAGCAGCTTAGGTCAGGGAAACACTGAAGCTTTCTTT. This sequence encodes CASSLGQGNTEAFF.

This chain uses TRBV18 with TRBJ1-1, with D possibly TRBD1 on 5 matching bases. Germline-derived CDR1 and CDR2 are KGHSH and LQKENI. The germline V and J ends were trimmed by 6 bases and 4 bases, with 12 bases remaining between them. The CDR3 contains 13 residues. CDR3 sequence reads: CASSRDWSTEAFF. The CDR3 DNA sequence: TGTGCCAGCTCTCGGGACTGGAGCACTGAAGCTTTCTTT.

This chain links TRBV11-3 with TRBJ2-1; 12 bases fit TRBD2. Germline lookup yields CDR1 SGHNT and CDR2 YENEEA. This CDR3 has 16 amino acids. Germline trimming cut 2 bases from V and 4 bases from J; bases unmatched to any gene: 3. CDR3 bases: TGTGCCAGCAGCTTAACTACTAGCGGGGGGTACAATGAGCAGTTCTTC. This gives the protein CASSLTTSGGYNEQFF.

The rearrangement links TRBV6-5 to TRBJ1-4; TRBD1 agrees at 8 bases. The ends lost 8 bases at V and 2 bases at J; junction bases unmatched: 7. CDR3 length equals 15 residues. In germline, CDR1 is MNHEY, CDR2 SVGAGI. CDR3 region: CASLTGVSTNEKLFF. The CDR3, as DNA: TGTGCCAGCTTGACAGGGGTTTCGACTAATGAAAAACTGTTTTTT.

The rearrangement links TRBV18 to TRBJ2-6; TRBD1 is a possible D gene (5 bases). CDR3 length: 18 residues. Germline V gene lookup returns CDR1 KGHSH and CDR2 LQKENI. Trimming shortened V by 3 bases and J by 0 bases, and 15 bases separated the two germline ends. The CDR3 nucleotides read TGTGCCAGCTCACCGGGGCTTGGGCAGCGCTCTGGGGCCAACGTCCTGACTTTC. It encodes CASSPGLGQRSGANVLTF.

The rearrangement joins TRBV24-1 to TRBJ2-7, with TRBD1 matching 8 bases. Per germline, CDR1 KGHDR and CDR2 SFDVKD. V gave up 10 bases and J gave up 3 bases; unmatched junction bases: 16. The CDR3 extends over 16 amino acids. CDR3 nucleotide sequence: TGTGCCACTAGACCATGGCTCAGGGGGCGTAGCTACGAGCAGTACTTC. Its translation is CATRPWLRGRSYEQYF.

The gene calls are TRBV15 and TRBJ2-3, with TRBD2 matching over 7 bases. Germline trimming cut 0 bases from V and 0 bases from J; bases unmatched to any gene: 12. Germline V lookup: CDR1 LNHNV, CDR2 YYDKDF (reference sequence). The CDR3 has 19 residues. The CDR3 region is CATSRDRGSGSPSTDTQYF. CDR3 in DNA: TGTGCCACCAGCAGAGATCGCGGTAGCGGGTCTCCTAGCACAGATACGCAGTATTTT. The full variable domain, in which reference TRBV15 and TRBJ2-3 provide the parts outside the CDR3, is DAMVIQNPRYQVTQFGKPVTLSCSQTLNHNVMYWYQQKSSQAPKLLFHYYDKDFNNEADTPDNFQSRRPNTSFCFLDIRSPGLGDTAMYLCATSRDRGSGSPSTDTQYFGPGTRLTVL.